Below, 8 T cell receptor beta chains from the same sample are listed, as sequenced in a study of beta chain features in type 1 diabetes (dated by TCRdb to the late 2010s). The library was made by the immunoSEQ multiplex PCR assay. The High Capacity cDNA Reverse Transcription Kit was used to reverse transcribe all of the isolated RNA, meaning that expressed TCRB transcripts were what got sequenced. TCRdb mirrors the immuneACCESS table, restricted to in-frame sequences. Some clones are absent from its copies; in checked studies, under half trace to an unresolved V gene, and the reason for the others is unknown. The sample table lists about 360,000 clones, 10% to 15% of them with a count of one. The ten largest make up around 0.02% of the sample. Sequenced material: naive CD4+ T cells from blood. The cell subset or site label on this specimen signifies: true naive CD4+ T cells. Source of these receptors: a man aged 18 to 29 in good health.

This chain uses TRBV7-2 with TRBJ1-6, with D unresolved. Trimming removed 1 base from V and 0 bases from J, with 4 bases in between. This CDR3 contains 15 residues. CDR1 is SGHTA and CDR2 is FQGNSA in the germline V gene. CDR3 protein: CASSLDSSYNSPLHF. The DNA of the CDR3 is TGTGCCAGCAGCTTAGACAGCTCCTATAATTCACCCCTCCACTTT.

The V gene is TRBV28, the J gene TRBJ1-4; 10 bases map to TRBD1. Germline V gene lookup returns CDR1 MDHEN and CDR2 SYDVKM. V dropped 6 bases and J dropped 8; count of bases not matched to a gene: 6. The CDR3 length is 14 residues. The chain's CDR3 is CASSPGTGVEKLFF. CDR3 sequence (DNA): TGTGCCAGCAGCCCGGGGACAGGGGTGGAAAAACTGTTTTTT.

The sample holds a few counts of this clone. The chain combines TRBV6-1 with TRBJ1-5; 9 bases fit TRBD1. CDR1 and CDR2 from the germline V gene are MNHNS and SASEGT. V lost 2 bases to trimming and J lost 4 bases; unmatched junction nucleotides: 3. The CDR3 runs 15 residues. The CDR3 protein is CASSELDRGNQPQHF. DNA for the CDR3: TGTGCCAGCAGTGAATTGGACAGGGGAAATCAGCCCCAGCATTTT.

This clone was picked up a small number of times. In nucleotides, the CDR3 is TGCGCCAGCAGTCCGGGACAGAGAGAAGAGACCCAGTACTTC. It specifies CASSPGQREETQYF. The rearrangement uses TRBV5-1 and TRBJ2-5; 7 bases are shared with TRBD1. Trimming took 5 bases from V and 3 from J; bases not matched to a gene: 7. The germline CDR1 and CDR2 sequences are SGHRS and YFSETQ. The CDR3 is 14 residues long.

This chain uses TRBV7-9 with TRBJ2-2; the match to TRBD1 covers 9 bases. With V trimmed by 6 bases and J by 4 bases, 6 bases remained unmatched. Germline V gives CDR1 SEHNR, CDR2 FQNEAQ (reference sequence). CDR3 length: 15 residues. For the CDR3, the DNA is TGTGCCAGCAGGGAGCGGACAGGGGCCACCGGGGAGCTGTTTTTT. This sequence encodes CASRERTGATGELFF.

A word on this clone: This sample also contains other DNA sequences that code for the same CDR3. V and J are TRBV7-9 and TRBJ2-5; 7 bases match TRBD1. The germline CDR1 and CDR2 sequences are SEHNR and FQNEAQ (reference sequence). This CDR3 contains 13 residues. J lost 4 bases, V lost 4 bases, and 3 bases had no gene match. The CDR3 here is CASSSQGRETQYF. DNA of the CDR3: TGTGCCAGCAGCTCACAGGGGAGAGAGACCCAGTACTTC. Complete variable domain (other parts from reference TRBV7-9 and TRBJ2-5): DTGVSQNPRHKITKRGQNVTFRCDPISEHNRLYWYRQTLGQGPEFLTYFQNEAQLEKSRLLSDRFSAERPKGSFSTLEIQRTEQGDSAMYLCASSSQGRETQYFGPGTRLLVL.

The rearrangement joins TRBV7-3 to TRBJ2-3; possibly TRBD2 for D (7 bases). Trimming took off 2 bases at V and 4 bases at J, with 16 bases between the two ends. The CDR3 covers 16 residues. The germline gives CDR1 SGHTA, CDR2 FQGTGA. CDR3 residues: CASSLYGGGAADTQYF. DNA for the CDR3: TGTGCCAGCAGCTTATACGGAGGGGGGGCCGCAGATACGCAGTATTTT.

The chain uses TRBV7-3 and TRBJ2-1; weak D call: TRBD1 (6 bases). Germline V gene sequence: CDR1 SGHTA, CDR2 FQGTGA. The CDR3 extends over 17 amino acids. Trimming stripped 2 bases from V and 5 bases from J, with 19 bases between. The DNA for the CDR3 is TGTGCCAGCAGCTTAGTTTCCCAGGGGCTCGCCCACAATGAGCAGTTCTTC. This translates into CASSLVSQGLAHNEQFF.